The 32 T cell receptor beta chains below all came from one sample that was sequenced in a study of identifying expanded T cells in peripheral blood. Assay used: immunoSEQ multiplex PCR; TCRdb lists only in-frame clones, some missing. The table has over 65,000 clones, 80% to 90% seen once; the top ten hold approximately 7%. The material sequenced was blood. The receptor set was obtained from a person aged 18 to 75 in good health.

The chain couples TRBV19 to TRBJ1-4; no clear D gene. This CDR3 spans 15 amino acids. Between the trimmed V and J ends, which lost 4 bases and 0 bases, there was a span of 9 bases. The germline V gene has CDR1 LNHDA and CDR2 SQIVND (reference sequence). This CDR3 reads CASSSGRATNEKLFF. CDR3 DNA sequence: TGTGCCAGTAGTAGCGGAAGGGCAACTAATGAAAAACTGTTTTTT.

This chain connects TRBV15 to TRBJ2-2; TRBD2 matches 11 bases. V lost 3 bases to trimming and J lost 2 bases; unmatched junction nucleotides: 2. Germline V lookup: CDR1 LNHNV, CDR2 YYDKDF (reference sequence). The CDR3 is 16 residues long. CDR3: CATSRTSGDNTGELFF. The CDR3 DNA sequence: TGTGCCACCAGCAGGACTAGCGGGGATAACACCGGGGAGCTGTTTTTT.

The gene calls are TRBV6-1 and TRBJ1-4; D is undetermined. Germline CDR1 is MNHNS and CDR2 is SASEGT. Between the trimmed V and J ends, which lost 6 bases and 2 bases, there was a span of 1 base. The CDR3 has 11 amino acids. The CDR3 spells CASRTNEKLFF. DNA of the CDR3: TGTGCCAGCAGGACTAATGAAAAACTGTTTTTT.

The rearrangement links TRBV27 to TRBJ2-1; D might be TRBD2 (5 bases). Between the trimmed V and J ends, which lost 10 bases and 9 bases, there was a span of 16 bases. Germline-derived CDR1 and CDR2 are MNHEY and SMNVEV (reference sequence). The CDR3 has 12 amino acids. CDR3 bases: TGTGCCATCCGGAGAGGGAACGGTGAGCAGTTCTTC. This codes for CAIRRGNGEQFF.

The chain joins TRBV11-2 to TRBJ1-1; D may be TRBD1 (6 bases). Germline V lookup: CDR1 SGHAT, CDR2 FQNNGV. The V end was cut by 9 bases, the J end by 0 bases, with 11 bases between. CDR3 length: 13 amino acids. CDR3 in DNA: TGTGCCAGTCGGAGGGGGGTGAACACTGAAGCTTTCTTT. Protein: CASRRGVNTEAFF.

The gene calls are TRBV11-3 and TRBJ1-1; unclear D gene. Trimming removed 3 bases at V and 1 base at J, with 6 bases between. Germline V lookup: CDR1 SGHNT, CDR2 YENEEA. The CDR3 is 13 residues long. The CDR3 nucleotides read TGTGCCAGCAGCTTGGACGCGAACACTGAAGCTTTCTTT. Protein sequence: CASSLDANTEAFF.

The rearrangement uses TRBV30 and TRBJ1-3; D might be TRBD1 (5 bases). This CDR3 contains 16 residues. Germline V CDR1 and CDR2: GTSNPN, SVGIG (reference sequence). V lost 5 bases and J lost 0, with 17 bases in between. The CDR3 region has the DNA TGTGCCTGGCTTGGAGGTAGTCAGGGCTCTGGAAACACCATATATTTT. Translated: CAWLGGSQGSGNTIYF.

V is TRBV11-2 and J is TRBJ1-1; D is unresolved. The ends were cut back, 11 bases at V and 3 bases at J, with 16 bases in the middle. The CDR3 has 13 amino acids. CDR1 and CDR2 from the germline V gene are SGHAT and FQNNGV. The CDR3 DNA reads as TGTGCCCTCCAACGGGAGGTCGACACTGAAGCTTTCTTT. Translated: CALQREVDTEAFF.

J is TRBJ2-4 and V is TRBV27; D gene unclear. The V and J ends lost 2 bases and 0 bases respectively, with 26 bases between them. Per germline, CDR1 MNHEY and CDR2 SMNVEV (reference sequence). This CDR3 contains 21 residues. The CDR3 nucleotides are TGTGCCAGCAGTTTAACAGTCCCGGCCTTCGGGCGCACGCTAGCCAAAAACATTCAGTACTTC. It encodes CASSLTVPAFGRTLAKNIQYF.

CDR3 sequence: CASSLMAGTYEQYF. The CDR3 DNA is TGCGCCAGCAGCTTGATGGCAGGCACCTACGAGCAGTACTTC. The V call is TRBV5-1, the J call TRBJ2-7; D call uncertain. Germline V gene lookup returns CDR1 SGHRS and CDR2 YFSETQ. V was pared by 1 base and J by 2 bases, with 10 bases between. This CDR3 contains 14 residues.

The chain joins TRBV5-4 to TRBJ1-4, with 7 bases matching TRBD1. Germline CDR1 SGHNT, CDR2 YYREEE (reference sequence). V dropped 4 bases and J dropped 0; count of bases not matched to a gene: 9. This CDR3 contains 17 residues. In nucleotides, the CDR3 is TGTGCCAGCAGCGTGGGACTACAGGGGTCAACTAATGAAAAACTGTTTTTT. Its translation is CASSVGLQGSTNEKLFF.

Only one count was recorded for this clone. The genes are TRBV19 and TRBJ2-2, with 11 nucleotides matching TRBD1. CDR3 length equals 16 residues. V trimming: 5 bases; J trimming: 6 bases; junction bases outside the gene matches: 8. Germline assignment: CDR1 LNHDA and CDR2 SQIVND (reference sequence). The CDR3 DNA follows: TGTGCCAGTAGTCTCGGGACAGGGGGTCCCGCCGGGGAGCTGTTTTTT. Its translation: CASSLGTGGPAGELFF.

V usage is TRBV28 and J usage is TRBJ2-1; no reliable D call. The length of the CDR3 is 11 residues. The germline CDR1 and CDR2 sequences are MDHEN and SYDVKM. V was clipped by 7 bases and J by 4 bases, with 5 bases between them. CDR3 bases: TGTGCCAGCAATCTGTACAATGAGCAGTTCTTC. This translates into CASNLYNEQFF.

The chain combines TRBV5-1 with TRBJ2-5; D might be TRBD1 or TRBD2, each matching 6 bases. Germline CDR1 reads SGHRS; CDR2 reads YFSETQ. The length of the CDR3 is 16 residues. The V end lost 0 bases, the J end lost 1 base, and 13 bases lay between the germline ends. The CDR3 here is CASSLGGSGAQETQYF. CDR3 DNA: TGCGCCAGCAGCTTGGGAGGGTCGGGGGCCCAAGAGACCCAGTACTTC.

The V gene is TRBV29-1, the J gene TRBJ1-2, with 7 bases that match TRBD1. Trimming cost V 0 bases and J 5 bases; bases outside gene matches: 9. The CDR3 totals 15 residues. Germline CDR1 reads SQVTM; CDR2 reads ANQGSEA. CDR3 sequence reads: CSVEDRWDSWYGYTF. The DNA for the CDR3 is TGCAGCGTTGAAGATCGTTGGGACAGCTGGTATGGCTACACCTTC.

The chain uses TRBV7-2 and TRBJ1-5; tentative D call: TRBD1 (6 bases). Germline V gene data show CDR1 as SGHTA and CDR2 as FQGNSA. V gave up 1 base and J gave up 0 bases, with 10 bases separating them. This CDR3 spans 16 amino acids. The CDR3 here is CASSLVGDNSNQPQHF. The CDR3 nucleotides read TGTGCCAGCAGCTTAGTGGGGGACAATAGCAATCAGCCCCAGCATTTT.

The gene calls are TRBV5-1 and TRBJ2-5, with 10 bases matching TRBD1. The V gene's germline CDR1 is SGHRS and CDR2 YFSETQ. The junction had 6 bases not matched to a gene; V was cut back by 5 bases and J by 5 bases. CDR3 length: 14 residues. The DNA of the CDR3 is TGCGCCAGCAGGGAGACAGGGGGCTGGGAGACCCAGTACTTC. This codes for CASRETGGWETQYF.

The chain uses TRBV6-6 and TRBJ2-7; no clear D. CDR1 and CDR2 from the germline V gene are MNHNY and SVGAGI (reference sequence). The length of the CDR3 is 12 residues. V lost 5 bases to trimming and J lost 7 bases, with 12 bases between them. CDR3 nucleotides: TGTGCCAGCAGTCTGTCCCTCGGGGAGCAGTACTTC. Translated, it gives CASSLSLGEQYF.

V usage is TRBV9 and J usage is TRBJ1-5; 7 bases map to TRBD1. V lost 3 bases, J lost 0 bases, and 6 bases stayed unmatched. CDR3 length: 16 amino acids. Germline CDR1 and CDR2: SGDLS and YYNGEE. The CDR3 spells CASSAGDSYSNQPQHF. The CDR3 coding sequence is TGTGCCAGCAGCGCCGGGGACAGTTATAGCAATCAGCCCCAGCATTTT.

This rearrangement joins TRBV6-4 to TRBJ1-2, with a weak D call TRBD1 (6 bases). Germline assignment: CDR1 MRHNA and CDR2 SNTAGT. Trimming took off 4 bases at V and 8 bases at J, with 17 bases between the two ends. The CDR3 sequence is 14 residues long. CDR3 protein: CASSGSAQGSGYTF. CDR3 DNA sequence: TGTGCCAGCAGTGGATCCGCACAGGGTAGCGGCTACACCTTC.

The rearrangement uses TRBV7-6 and TRBJ2-2; TRBD2 aligns across 10 bases. The CDR3 contains 15 residues. Trimming cost V 7 bases and J 10 bases; bases outside gene matches: 12. Germline CDR1 reads SGHVS; CDR2 reads FNYEAQ. The CDR3 reads CASTSGAGGPQELFF. CDR3 coding DNA: TGTGCCAGCACGTCCGGAGCGGGGGGGCCGCAGGAGCTGTTTTTT.

The chain's CDR3 is CASSRPGTGTNYGYTF. CDR3 in DNA: TGTGCCAGCAGCCGTCCCGGGACAGGGACTAACTATGGCTACACCTTC. The chain employs TRBV5-4 and TRBJ1-2, with 9 nucleotides matching TRBD1. Losses at the gene ends were 4 bases for V and 0 bases for J; bases not matched to a gene: 7. The CDR3 runs to 16 residues. Germline V gives CDR1 SGHNT, CDR2 YYREEE (reference sequence).

This clone was detected once. The CDR3: CAWKVDLNTEAFF. CDR3 nucleotides: TGTGCCTGGAAAGTCGATTTGAACACTGAAGCTTTCTTT. This chain joins TRBV30 and TRBJ1-1; D is unclear. Germline lookup yields CDR1 GTSNPN and CDR2 SVGIG (reference sequence). V was pared by 4 bases and J by 0 bases, with 9 bases between. CDR3 length equals 13 residues.

The chain carries TRBV7-2 and TRBJ1-2; 8 bases line up with TRBD1. The junction had 4 bases not matched to a gene; V was cut back by 2 bases and J by 2 bases. The CDR3 is 15 amino acids. CDR1 is SGHTA and CDR2 is FQGNSA in the germline V gene. CDR3 region: CASSLWTGTNYGYTF. CDR3 coding DNA: TGTGCCAGCAGCTTATGGACAGGGACCAACTATGGCTACACCTTC. Supplemented by reference TRBV7-2 and TRBJ1-2, the full variable domain reads GAGVSQSPSNKVTEKGKDVELRCDPISGHTALYWYRQSLGQGLEFLIYFQGNSAPDKSGLPSDRFSAERTGGSVSTLTIQRTQQEDSAVYLCASSLWTGTNYGYTFGSGTRLTVV.

This chain links TRBV28 with TRBJ2-3, with 11 bases identical to TRBD2. CDR1 is MDHEN, CDR2 SYDVKM, per germline. With 6 bases clipped from V and 4 bases from J, the junction kept 6 bases outside the gene matches. This CDR3 contains 15 residues. DNA of the CDR3: TGTGCCAGCAGATCACTAGCGGGAGCGCCAGATACGCAGTATTTT. Protein: CASRSLAGAPDTQYF. The full variable domain, with the rest looked up from reference TRBV28 and TRBJ2-3, is DVKVTQSSRYLVKRTGEKVFLECVQDMDHENMFWYRQDPGLGLRLIYFSYDVKMKEKGDIPEGYSVSREKKERFSLILESASTNQTSMYLCASRSLAGAPDTQYFGPGTRLTVL.

The chain has TRBV5-1 and TRBJ2-7; D unclear. The CDR3 loop spans 12 amino acids. The germline V and J ends were trimmed by 0 bases and 5 bases, with 6 bases remaining between them. Germline values: CDR1 SGHRS, CDR2 YFSETQ. CDR3 sequence: CASSLGLHEQYF. CDR3 DNA: TGCGCCAGCAGCTTGGGTTTGCACGAGCAGTACTTC. The whole variable domain, remainder taken from reference TRBV5-1 and TRBJ2-7, is KAGVTQTPRYLIKTRGQQVTLSCSPISGHRSVSWYQQTPGQGLQFLFEYFSETQRNKGNFPGRFSGRQFSNSRSEMNVSTLELGDSALYLCASSLGLHEQYFGPGTRLTVT.

This clone was seen just once. The CDR3 DNA is TGTGCCAGCAGTGAATTGAAGGGTGATAGCACTGAAGCTTTCTTT. It yields the protein CASSELKGDSTEAFF. The chain uses TRBV25-1 and TRBJ1-1; D uncertain. Germline values: CDR1 MGHDK, CDR2 SYGVNS. The CDR3 totals 15 residues. V lost 1 base to trimming and J lost 4 bases, with 13 bases between them.

V gene TRBV9 combines with J gene TRBJ2-7; 12 nucleotides match TRBD1. Trimming took 4 bases from V and 9 from J; bases not matched to a gene: 14. The CDR3 covers 16 residues. Germline CDR1 and CDR2: SGDLS and YYNGEE. This CDR3 is CASSTRGTGGETRQYF. The CDR3, as DNA: TGTGCCAGCAGCACCCGTGGGACAGGGGGCGAGACGAGGCAGTACTTC.

The gene calls are TRBV4-1 and TRBJ1-2; TRBD1 is a possible D gene (5 bases). The germline V gene encodes CDR1 MGHRA and CDR2 YSYEKL. Deletions cut 4 bases from V and 4 bases from J, with 13 bases between. The CDR3 has 14 residues. In DNA form, the CDR3 reads TGCGCCAGCAGCCGCGGCGGGGGTAGCTATGGCTACACCTTC. Residues: CASSRGGGSYGYTF.

CDR3 DNA: TGTGCCACCAGCAGCGGACAGACCTATGGCTACACCTTC. It is translated as CATSSGQTYGYTF. The genes are TRBV15 and TRBJ1-2, with D possibly being TRBD1 (6 bases). Germline V gene sequence: CDR1 LNHNV, CDR2 YYDKDF (reference sequence). The CDR3 sequence is 13 residues long. The V end was cut by 3 bases, the J end by 4 bases, with 9 bases between.

This rearrangement joins TRBV7-9 to TRBJ1-3; D not certain. The CDR3 totals 13 residues. CDR1 is SEHNR and CDR2 is FQNEAQ in the germline V gene (reference sequence). Trimming left V 4 bases short and J 9 bases short, with 13 bases between. CDR3 sequence: CASSSISPGTIYF. CDR3 in DNA: TGTGCCAGCAGCTCAATATCGCCCGGCACCATATATTTT. The entire variable domain, with the rest obtained from reference TRBV7-9 and TRBJ1-3, is as follows: DTGVSQNPRHKITKRGQNVTFRCDPISEHNRLYWYRQTLGQGPEFLTYFQNEAQLEKSRLLSDRFSAERPKGSFSTLEIQRTEQGDSAMYLCASSSISPGTIYFGEGSWLTVV.

The chain has TRBV7-9 and TRBJ2-7, with no clear D. Germline V CDR1 and CDR2: SEHNR, FQNEAQ (reference sequence). CDR3 length equals 14 residues. The germline V and J ends were trimmed by 6 bases and 1 base, with 13 bases remaining between them. Here the CDR3 DNA reads TGTGCCAGCAGTGACAAGCTAAGGTCCTACGAGCAGTACTTC. The encoded protein is CASSDKLRSYEQYF. The variable domain in full, completed from reference TRBV7-9 and TRBJ2-7, reads DTGVSQNPRHKITKRGQNVTFRCDPISEHNRLYWYRQTLGQGPEFLTYFQNEAQLEKSRLLSDRFSAERPKGSFSTLEIQRTEQGDSAMYLCASSDKLRSYEQYFGPGTRLTVT.